This TCR beta chain was sequenced in a study of cytomegalovirus exposure and HLA in healthy donors. About the research overall: Per a later analysis, the 666 first-cohort and 120 validation repertoires shared one platform. Study-wide findings and caveats: Most TCR sequences proved rare, with some public TCRs found in many donors. First-cohort TCR clusters tended to co-occur in the 90 to 150 validation repertoires, a later analysis found.

The donors were part of the validation cohort, which consisted of under 150 subjects and was separate from the first cohort of roughly 620 subjects. This table comes from immunoSEQ multiplex PCR, and its TCRdb copy is limited to in-frame clones, with some not included. The sample lists roughly 98,000 clones; approximately 90% were seen once. The CDR3 sequence is 14 residues long. Germline assignment: CDR1 MNHEY and CDR2 SMNVEV (reference sequence). V was clipped by 2 bases and J by 0 bases, with 8 bases between them. Comments on this clone: As yet, its antigen is unknown.

Sequencing was done on a sample of PBMCs. V is TRBV27 and J is TRBJ2-7; D is possibly TRBD1 (5 bases). The clonotype originates from a woman aged 30 to 39 in good health and CMV-seronegative. The CDR3 DNA reads TGTGCCAGCAGTTTAAGGGGTCCCTCCTACGAGCAGTACTTC. This gives the protein CASSLRGPSYEQYF.